The next 25 T cell receptor beta chains were all read from a single sample in a study of shared clonotypes between healthy human individuals. Data came from immunoSEQ multiplex PCR; TCRdb stores just in-frame clones and leaves some out. Among 2 million to 2.5 million clones listed, approximately 93% were seen once. The specimen was naive CD4+ T cells from PBMCs. The subset denotes: CD45RA+ positively selected. These receptors came from a man in his late teens or twenties in good health. Some clones in this sample may be carry-over from other donors' samples.

Concerning this clone itself: This same CDR3 is encoded by further DNA sequences in the sample. The rearrangement links TRBV5-1 to TRBJ2-1; D remains ambiguous. The CDR3 consists of 12 residues. Per the germline V gene, CDR1 is SGHRS and CDR2 is YFSETQ. The ends were cut back, 4 bases at V and 7 bases at J, with 9 bases in the middle. The CDR3 DNA is TGCGCCAGCAGCCCGCCGGGTAATGAGCAGTTCTTC. Translated, it gives CASSPPGNEQFF.

The V and J genes are TRBV5-6 and TRBJ1-2; TRBD1 agrees at 8 bases. Germline trimming cut 0 bases from V and 3 bases from J; bases unmatched to any gene: 4. There are 15 residues in the CDR3. Germline V gene data show CDR1 as SGHDT and CDR2 as YYEEEE. The CDR3 DNA reads as TGTGCCAGCAGCTTGGGGACAGGGTTCGACTATGGCTACACCTTC. As protein: CASSLGTGFDYGYTF.

The V call is TRBV9, the J call TRBJ1-3, with 7 bases identical to TRBD1. The length of the CDR3 is 14 residues. Germline CDR1 reads SGDLS; CDR2 reads YYNGEE. Trimming cost V 8 bases and J 0 bases; bases outside gene matches: 5. CDR3 sequence: CASGGQSSGNTIYF. CDR3 in DNA: TGTGCCAGTGGGGGACAGTCCTCTGGAAACACCATATATTTT. Full variable domain (remainder filled in from reference TRBV9 and TRBJ1-3): DSGVTQTPKHLITATGQRVTLRCSPRSGDLSVYWYQQSLDQGLQFLIQYYNGEERAKGNILERFSAQQFPDLHSELNLSSLELGDSALYFCASGGQSSGNTIYFGEGSWLTVV.

The DNA for the CDR3 is TGTGCCAGCTCAACAGGCGCCTCTGGAAACACCATATATTTT. Translating gives CASSTGASGNTIYF. The V and J genes are TRBV18 and TRBJ1-3; maybe TRBD1 (5 bases). CDR3 length: 14 residues. V gave up 5 bases and J gave up 0 bases, with 8 bases separating them. CDR1 and CDR2 from the germline V gene are KGHSH and LQKENI.

To note about this clone: The identical CDR3 is also encoded by other nucleotide sequences in the sample. V usage is TRBV9 and J usage is TRBJ1-1; the match to TRBD1 covers 8 bases. CDR1 SGDLS and CDR2 YYNGEE come from the germline V gene. V shed 1 base and J 1 base; nucleotides not matched to a gene: 3. The CDR3 is 15 amino acids. The CDR3 spells CASSVSGGPNTEAFF. The DNA for the CDR3 is TGTGCCAGCAGCGTATCAGGGGGCCCGAACACTGAAGCTTTCTTT.

Remarks on this clone: This specimen includes other DNA sequences encoding the same CDR3. V is TRBV5-1 and J is TRBJ2-5; no clear D. CDR1 and CDR2 from the germline V gene are SGHRS and YFSETQ. V lost 0 bases to trimming and J lost 4 bases, with 7 bases between them. The CDR3 is 13 residues long. The DNA of the CDR3 is TGCGCCAGCAGCTTGGGACCCGGAGAGACCCAGTACTTC. Its translation is CASSLGPGETQYF.

The CDR3 region is CASSVTSGRPTDTQYF. The CDR3 bases are TGTGCCAGCAGCGTGACTAGCGGGAGGCCCACAGATACGCAGTATTTT. The chain links TRBV9 to TRBJ2-3; 13 bases are shared with TRBD2. Trimming cost V 2 bases and J 2 bases; bases outside gene matches: 2. Germline values: CDR1 SGDLS, CDR2 YYNGEE. The CDR3 is 16 amino acids. The whole variable domain, remainder taken from reference TRBV9 and TRBJ2-3, is DSGVTQTPKHLITATGQRVTLRCSPRSGDLSVYWYQQSLDQGLQFLIQYYNGEERAKGNILERFSAQQFPDLHSELNLSSLELGDSALYFCASSVTSGRPTDTQYFGPGTRLTVL.

This rearrangement joins TRBV10-3 to TRBJ1-2; TRBD1 might be the D (6 bases). CDR3 length: 15 amino acids. Per the germline V gene, CDR1 is ENHRY and CDR2 is SYGVKD. V lost 3 bases and J lost 0, with 11 bases in between. CDR3 coding DNA: TGTGCCATCAGTGAAAAGGGGGTGGCTAACTATGGCTACACCTTC. Translation gives CAISEKGVANYGYTF.

With respect to this clone: The same CDR3 also results from other DNA sequences found in this sample. V is TRBV27 and J is TRBJ1-2; D might be TRBD1 (5 bases). The CDR3 sequence is 14 residues long. Trimming took 0 bases from V and 4 from J, leaving 9 bases between them. The germline V gene has CDR1 MNHEY and CDR2 SMNVEV (reference sequence). In DNA, the CDR3 is TGTGCCAGCAGTTTATCCCGGGGCGGCTATGGCTACACCTTC. As protein: CASSLSRGGYGYTF.

The rearrangement uses TRBV5-5 and TRBJ2-7; possible D gene TRBD2, 6 bases. V lost 4 bases, J lost 5 bases, and 19 bases lay in between. Per germline, CDR1 SGHKS and CDR2 YYEKEE (reference sequence). The CDR3 runs to 15 residues. This CDR3 reads CASSQGWGRFDEQYF. The DNA of the CDR3 is TGTGCCAGCAGCCAAGGTTGGGGGAGGTTCGACGAGCAGTACTTC.

This sequence joins TRBV9 and TRBJ1-1; TRBD1 matches at 7 bases. Germline V gene sequence: CDR1 SGDLS, CDR2 YYNGEE. The CDR3 covers 12 residues. Germline trimming cut 4 bases from V and 8 bases from J; bases unmatched to any gene: 5. CDR3 in amino acids: CASSSRGQEAFF. The DNA for the CDR3 is TGTGCCAGCAGCTCCCGGGGACAGGAAGCTTTCTTT.

This sequence joins TRBV6-6 and TRBJ2-5; possibly TRBD1 for D (6 bases). This CDR3 has 14 amino acids. The V end was cut by 4 bases, the J end by 6 bases, with 15 bases between. The V gene's germline CDR1 is MNHNY and CDR2 SVGAGI (reference sequence). The CDR3 is CASSFAGAVQTQYF. In nucleotides, the CDR3 is TGTGCCAGCAGTTTTGCAGGGGCGGTTCAGACCCAGTACTTC.

On this clone: The sample carries other DNA sequences with the same CDR3. The chain joins TRBV5-1 to TRBJ2-1, with D perhaps TRBD2 (5 bases). V shed 3 bases and J shed 0 bases, with 10 bases lying between them. The CDR3 contains 15 residues. The V gene's germline CDR1 is SGHRS and CDR2 YFSETQ. The CDR3 bases are TGCGCCAGCAGCTCCCTAGCCGGCTCCTACAATGAGCAGTTCTTC. It yields the protein CASSSLAGSYNEQFF.

The CDR3 sequence is CASSLKFGGFPNYGYTF. The CDR3 nucleotides read TGTGCCAGCAGTTTAAAGTTTGGAGGCTTCCCTAACTATGGCTACACCTTC. V gene TRBV28 combines with J gene TRBJ1-2; no clear D. The germline gives CDR1 MDHEN, CDR2 SYDVKM. V was cut by 2 bases and J by 0 bases, with 16 bases left in between. The CDR3 contains 17 residues.

This clone was found once. The chain has TRBV7-3 and TRBJ2-5; possible D gene TRBD2, 6 bases. CDR3 length: 17 amino acids. Trimming removed 5 bases at V and 1 base at J, with 20 bases between. Germline V lookup: CDR1 SGHTA, CDR2 FQGTGA. CDR3 sequence (DNA): TGTGCCAGCAGCCAAAAATCGCTCACTAGCCTCCAAGAGACCCAGTACTTC. Protein product: CASSQKSLTSLQETQYF.

The rearrangement links TRBV9 to TRBJ2-5, with TRBD2 matching 12 bases. This CDR3 comprises 16 residues. V dropped 3 bases and J dropped 1; count of bases not matched to a gene: 4. Germline V gene data show CDR1 as SGDLS and CDR2 as YYNGEE. The CDR3 DNA is TGTGCCAGCAGCGCCACTAGCGGGAGGATCCAAGAGACCCAGTACTTC. As protein: CASSATSGRIQETQYF. The variable domain in full, with the rest retrieved from reference TRBV9 and TRBJ2-5, is DSGVTQTPKHLITATGQRVTLRCSPRSGDLSVYWYQQSLDQGLQFLIQYYNGEERAKGNILERFSAQQFPDLHSELNLSSLELGDSALYFCASSATSGRIQETQYFGPGTRLLVL.

J is TRBJ2-7 and V is TRBV6-7; D is unresolved. TRBV6-7 is an ORF, with its function uncertain. The CDR3 sequence is 11 residues long. With 8 bases removed from V and 8 bases from J, the gap between germline ends came to 13 bases. For the CDR3, the DNA is TGTGCCAGCTCCCTCCCTCCCCAGCAGTACTTC. It specifies CASSLPPQQYF.

V is TRBV5-1 and J is TRBJ2-7; D gene unclear. The CDR3 runs 15 residues. Between the trimmed V and J ends, which lost 0 bases and 7 bases, there was a span of 17 bases. Per the germline V gene, CDR1 is SGHRS and CDR2 is YFSETQ. Written as DNA, the CDR3 is TGCGCCAGCAGCTTGGAGGCAGGTTTCCCCCAGGAGCAGTACTTC. Translating it yields CASSLEAGFPQEQYF. The full variable domain, completed using reference TRBV5-1 and TRBJ2-7, is KAGVTQTPRYLIKTRGQQVTLSCSPISGHRSVSWYQQTPGQGLQFLFEYFSETQRNKGNFPGRFSGRQFSNSRSEMNVSTLELGDSALYLCASSLEAGFPQEQYFGPGTRLTVT.

The chain has TRBV5-1 and TRBJ2-1; 7 bases are shared with TRBD2. J was trimmed by 3 bases and V by 4 bases; bases with no gene match: 4. The germline CDR1 and CDR2 sequences are SGHRS and YFSETQ. The CDR3 is 14 residues long. For the CDR3, the DNA is TGCGCCAGCAGCCCCGGGACTATCTACAATGAGCAGTTCTTC. Residues: CASSPGTIYNEQFF.

This sequence joins TRBV4-1 and TRBJ2-4; 7 positions agree with TRBD2. Germline CDR1 is MGHRA and CDR2 is YSYEKL. Germline trimming cut 1 base from V and 0 bases from J; bases unmatched to any gene: 9. The CDR3 has 18 residues. CDR3 in amino acids: CASSQGAGKPLAKNIQYF. CDR3 DNA sequence: TGCGCCAGCAGCCAAGGAGCGGGAAAACCTTTAGCCAAAAACATTCAGTACTTC.

For the CDR3, the DNA is TGTGCCAGCAGGACTCACAACTGGGACAGAGCCCTCAACACCTATGGCTACACCTTC. Amino acids: CASRTHNWDRALNTYGYTF. This sequence joins TRBV2 and TRBJ1-2, with 7 positions matching TRBD1. The CDR3 runs to 19 residues. V lost 6 bases, J lost 4 bases, and 23 bases stayed unmatched. Germline CDR1 reads SNHLY; CDR2 reads FYNNEI.

The V call is TRBV18, the J call TRBJ2-3; 10 bases match TRBD2. The germline CDR1 and CDR2 sequences are KGHSH and LQKENI. This CDR3 has 15 residues. Trimming at V came to 0 bases and at J to 6 bases, leaving 3 bases not matched to a gene. CDR3 region: CASSPPGTSVDTQYF. In DNA form, the CDR3 reads TGTGCCAGCTCACCACCCGGGACTAGCGTGGATACGCAGTATTTT.

V and J are TRBV18 and TRBJ2-1, with 11 bases that match TRBD2. V gave up 0 bases and J gave up 9 bases; unmatched junction bases: 4. This CDR3 spans 15 amino acids. Germline V gene sequence: CDR1 KGHSH, CDR2 LQKENI. CDR3 amino acids: CASSPPSSGRGEQFF. The CDR3 DNA reads TGTGCCAGCTCACCACCGAGTAGCGGGAGGGGTGAGCAGTTCTTC.

This clone showed up just once. Different DNA sequences within this sample yield the same CDR3. The chain recombines TRBV7-3 with TRBJ1-1; no reliable D call. With 0 bases removed from V and 4 bases from J, the gap between germline ends came to 9 bases. The germline CDR1 and CDR2 sequences are SGHTA and FQGTGA. This CDR3 region has 14 residues. The CDR3: CASSLTGVGTEAFF. In DNA form, the CDR3 reads TGTGCCAGCAGCTTAACCGGGGTCGGCACTGAAGCTTTCTTT.

V is TRBV18 and J is TRBJ2-1; TRBD1 agrees at 8 bases. Trimming removed 2 bases from V and 6 bases from J; junction bases left unmatched: 9. Germline V gene data show CDR1 as KGHSH and CDR2 as LQKENI. The CDR3 contains 16 residues. The CDR3 DNA reads TGTGCCAGCTCACCAAGTGGGGACAGGATATTCAATGAGCAGTTCTTC. This codes for CASSPSGDRIFNEQFF.